The rows below give T cell receptor beta chains drawn from one sample of a study of blood T cell repertoires in COVID-19. Repertoires were generated with immunoSEQ multiplex PCR, while TCRdb's copy carries only in-frame clones and drops some. This sample carries 250,000 to 350,000 clones, around 84% of them seen once, and the ten largest clones take around 1.6%. Sequenced sample: peripheral blood. Receptors were obtained from a human donor with COVID-19, enrolled during active disease. The donor label of this sample is uncertain. CDR3s include the opening cysteine and the closing phenylalanine or tryptophan. The D gene is left open where the match is weak.

v_gene,j_gene,d_gene,CDR3aa
TRBV19,TRBJ2-3,-,CASRELGRPEGTDTQYF
TRBV7-2,TRBJ1-5,-,CASSLAGTYSNQPQHF
TRBV28,TRBJ1-4,TRBD1,CASSRPRQGANEKLFF
TRBV10-1,TRBJ2-7,TRBD2,CASSESSGSPYEQYF
TRBV28,TRBJ1-6,-,CASWRTGGSPLHF
TRBV28,TRBJ1-4,TRBD1,CASSFTQGPNEKLFF
TRBV13,TRBJ1-1,-,CASRPGVVGAEAFF
TRBV7-8,TRBJ2-4,TRBD1,CASSTRGQIFF
TRBV7-3,TRBJ2-1,TRBD2,CASSWTSSGFYNEQFF
TRBV4-1,TRBJ2-5,TRBD2,CASSPGTSLSQETQYF
TRBV6-2/TRBV6-3,TRBJ1-2,-,CASSYSGLHGYTF
TRBV1,TRBJ2-1,-,CTSSQSGSQYNEQFF
TRBV5-4,TRBJ1-2,TRBD1,CASSYLDRVGYGYTF
TRBV6-5,TRBJ1-1,TRBD1,CASNPTTGGVRVAFF
TRBV6-5,TRBJ2-1,TRBD2,CASRNTAGGGNEQFF
TRBV28,TRBJ2-1,TRBD1,CASSSHRGSYNEQFF
TRBV7-3,TRBJ2-2,-,CASSLKRLGNTGELFF
TRBV12-3/TRBV12-4,TRBJ2-7,-,CASSLGHPSGQYF
TRBV30,TRBJ2-7,TRBD2,CAWNYELAGDEQYF
TRBV5-1,TRBJ1-4,TRBD1,CASSHQGVQVDEKLFF
TRBV4-1,TRBJ2-5,TRBD1,CASSSISRGRETQYF